The rows below give T cell receptor beta chains drawn from one sample of a study of blood T cells in healthy people across ages. TCRdb recomputed calls from the 5' RACE reads with MiXCR, one row per CDR3 protein. The table shows over a million distinct CDR3 sequences, with 40% to 50% occurring only once. The specimen sequenced was blood. These receptors originate from a woman aged 60-75 years in good health. Each CDR3 is given with its conserved first and last residue. The D gene is left open where the match is weak. Size is omitted from some rows. Given values are once, few, many or a class for expanded clones.

clone size	D gene	V gene	J gene	CDR3 protein	CDR3 DNA
many	.	TRBV5-1	TRBJ2-5	CASSLDWGGFEQYF	TGCGCCAGCAGCTTGGATTGGGGCGGGTTTGAGCAGTACTTC
.	.	TRBV20-1	TRBJ1-2	CSARVPIDKLGVYGYTF	TGCAGTGCTAGAGTTCCAATCGACAAATTAGGGGTCTATGGCTACACCTTC
few	.	TRBV11-2	TRBJ2-5	CASSWRLAVEETQYF	TGTGCCAGCAGCTGGCGGCTAGCTGTTGAAGAGACCCAGTACTTC
.	.	TRBV3-1	TRBJ2-7	CASSEDIYEQYF	TGTGCCAGCAGCGAAGACATCTACGAGCAGTACTTC
.	.	TRBV28	TRBJ2-5	CASSLASDSQETQYF	TGTGCCAGCAGTTTAGCCTCGGACAGCCAGGAGACCCAGTACTTC
few	.	TRBV27	TRBJ2-7	CASSARDPLNSYEQYF	TGTGCCAGCAGTGCCCGGGACCCCCTTAACTCCTACGAGCAGTACTTC
.	TRBD2	TRBV6-1	TRBJ2-1	CASSLATGGPREQFF	TGTGCCAGCAGCTTGGCGACGGGAGGGCCGCGTGAGCAGTTCTTC
.	.	TRBV9	TRBJ2-1	CASSQQPRAHNEQFF	TGTGCCAGCAGCCAACAACCCCGGGCGCACAATGAGCAGTTCTTC
.	TRBD2	TRBV5-1	TRBJ2-1	CASSFASGRDLEQFF	TGCGCCAGCAGCTTCGCTAGCGGGAGGGACCTTGAGCAGTTCTTC
.	.	TRBV18	TRBJ1-2	CASSPPGHINYGYTF	TGTGCCAGCTCACCACCGGGACACATTAACTATGGCTACACCTTC
many	TRBD1	TRBV29-1	TRBJ2-7	CSAQGDLDEQYF	TGCAGCGCTCAGGGGGACCTGGACGAGCAGTACTTC
.	.	TRBV12-3/TRBV12-4	TRBJ2-5	CARSLGGGGTQYF	TGTGCCCGCAGTTTGGGCGGTGGAGGGACCCAGTACTTC
once	TRBD2	TRBV20-1	TRBJ2-7	CSARDTSGSVREQYF	TGCAGTGCTAGGGATACTAGCGGGAGCGTGAGGGAGCAGTACTTC
.	.	TRBV27	TRBJ1-5	CASSWNQGQPQHF	TGTGCCAGCAGTTGGAACCAGGGTCAGCCCCAGCATTTT
.	.	TRBV7-2	TRBJ1-1	CASSLQINTEAFF	TGTGCCAGCAGCTTACAGATTAACACTGAAGCTTTCTTT
.	.	TRBV5-1	TRBJ2-7	CASSLDWDEQYF	TGCGCCAGCAGCCTGGACTGGGATGAGCAGTACTTC
.	.	TRBV7-9	TRBJ1-4	CASNPLGQAGDEKLFF	TGTGCCAGCAATCCCTTGGGGCAGGCGGGAGATGAAAAACTGTTTTTT
.	TRBD2	TRBV7-2	TRBJ2-5	CVSSFVGGPVKTQYF	TGTGTCAGCAGCTTCGTGGGAGGGCCTGTGAAGACCCAGTACTTC
.	.	TRBV14	TRBJ2-5	CASSQSSFQETQYF	TGTGCCAGCAGCCAGTCTAGCTTCCAAGAGACCCAGTACTTC
many	.	TRBV7-8	TRBJ1-6	CASSLDPGAGSPLHF	TGTGCCAGCAGCTTAGATCCGGGCGCAGGTTCACCCCTCCACTTT
.	TRBD1	TRBV30	TRBJ2-7	CARTDRGSEQYF	TGTGCCCGAACGGACAGGGGGTCCGAGCAGTACTTC
few	TRBD2	TRBV9	TRBJ2-1	CASSVAGAGVLGNEQFF	TGTGCCAGCAGCGTAGCCGGGGCGGGAGTATTGGGCAATGAGCAGTTCTTC
.	.	TRBV12-3/TRBV12-4	TRBJ2-3	CASSSENTDTQYF	TGTGCCAGCAGTTCGGAAAACACAGATACGCAGTATTTT
.	TRBD1	TRBV20-1	TRBJ2-7	CSARDRPSYEQYF	TGCAGTGCTCGGGACAGGCCCTCCTACGAGCAGTACTTC
.	TRBD1	TRBV6-6	TRBJ1-5	CASSLEGAQPQHF	TGTGCCAGCAGTTTGGAGGGGGCGCAGCCCCAGCATTTT
.	.	TRBV13	TRBJ1-1	CASSFSGQNTEAFF	TGTGCCAGCAGCTTTTCAGGCCAGAACACTGAAGCTTTCTTT
few	TRBD2	TRBV4-2	TRBJ2-7	CASSQGLTSGSKDEQYF	TGTGCCAGCAGCCAAGGCCTAACTAGCGGGAGTAAGGACGAGCAGTACTTC
few	.	TRBV18	TRBJ2-7	CASSRSSHEQYF	TGTGCCAGCTCACGGTCTAGCCACGAGCAGTACTTC
.	TRBD1	TRBV7-9	TRBJ2-1	CASSFITNRDRVYNEQFF	TGTGCCAGCAGCTTTATAACGAACCGGGACAGGGTATACAATGAGCAGTTCTTC
.	TRBD1	TRBV6-1	TRBJ1-2	CASKGQSFNGYTF	TGTGCCAGCAAGGGACAGTCTTTTAATGGCTACACTTTC
many	.	TRBV10-3	TRBJ2-7	CATQGQGYEQYF	TGTGCCACCCAGGGGCAGGGGTACGAGCAGTACTTC
.	TRBD1	TRBV7-8	TRBJ2-1	CASSLLTGRMSSYNEQFF	TGTGCCAGCAGCCTCCTGACAGGGCGCATGAGCTCCTACAATGAGCAGTTCTTC
.	TRBD1	TRBV7-9	TRBJ2-7	CASRKAGGLDEQYF	TGTGCCAGCAGGAAAGCAGGGGGCCTAGACGAGCAGTACTTC
.	TRBD1	TRBV29-1	TRBJ2-3	CSVDGGQGAVTDTQYF	TGCAGCGTTGATGGGGGACAGGGGGCCGTCACAGATACGCAGTATTTT
.	TRBD2	TRBV20-1	TRBJ2-1	CSARDGLAADEQFF	TGCAGTGCTAGAGATGGGCTAGCGGCGGATGAGCAGTTCTTC
.	TRBD1	TRBV5-1	TRBJ1-3	CASSLWTGNGNTIYF	TGCGCCAGCAGCTTGTGGACAGGGAATGGAAACACCATATATTTT
.	.	TRBV10-3	TRBJ1-6	CAISESGRENSPLHF	TGTGCCATCAGTGAGTCGGGCAGGGAAAATTCACCCCTCCACTTT
few	.	TRBV15	TRBJ2-5	CATSISPSGKETQYF	TGTGCCACCTCTATTTCTCCCTCAGGGAAAGAGACCCAGTACTTC
.	.	TRBV4-1	TRBJ2-7	CASSQGFGYEQYF	TGCGCCAGCAGCCAAGGATTCGGCTACGAGCAGTACTTC
few	.	TRBV28	TRBJ2-7	CASGPYEQYF	TGTGCCAGCGGGCCCTACGAGCAGTACTTC
few	.	TRBV4-2	TRBJ1-6	CASSQDGLGSPLHF	TGTGCCAGCAGCCAAGACGGCTTGGGGTCACCCCTCCACTTT
.	.	TRBV9	TRBJ1-1	CASSVDQSGTTEAFF	TGTGCCAGCAGCGTAGATCAGTCGGGTACTACTGAAGCTTTCTTT